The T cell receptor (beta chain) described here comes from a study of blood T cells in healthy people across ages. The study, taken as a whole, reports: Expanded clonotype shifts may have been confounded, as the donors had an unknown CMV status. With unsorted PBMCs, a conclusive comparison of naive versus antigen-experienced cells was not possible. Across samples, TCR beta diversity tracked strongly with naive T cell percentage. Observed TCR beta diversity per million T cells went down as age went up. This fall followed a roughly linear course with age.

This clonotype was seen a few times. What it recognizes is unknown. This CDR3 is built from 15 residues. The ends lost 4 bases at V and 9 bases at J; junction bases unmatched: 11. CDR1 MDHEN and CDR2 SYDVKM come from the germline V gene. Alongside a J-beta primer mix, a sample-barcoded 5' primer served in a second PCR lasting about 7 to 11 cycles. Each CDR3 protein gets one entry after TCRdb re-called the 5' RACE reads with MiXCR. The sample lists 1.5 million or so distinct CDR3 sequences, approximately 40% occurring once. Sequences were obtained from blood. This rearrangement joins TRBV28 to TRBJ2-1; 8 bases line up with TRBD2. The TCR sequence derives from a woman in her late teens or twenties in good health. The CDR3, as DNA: TGTGCCAGCAGTTCTGGGCCGGGGGGGGTTGGTGAGCAGTTCTTC. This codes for CASSSGPGGVGEQFF.